Described below is a single TCR beta chain sequence and its context. The antigen is unknown. Treatment specified: approximately 18 received Ad26.COV2.S at low or high dose, single or two shots; roughly 5 received placebo; per-sample allocation not given. Day 63 following the first vaccine or placebo injection was when the samples were taken. An adult of 18-55 years in Boston served as donor. What was given as vaccine was an Ad26 vector encoding Wuhan-strain SARS-CoV-2 spike. This record comes from a study of Ad26.COV2.S vaccination and SARS-CoV-2 variants. Study as a whole: Ad26.COV2.S was injected intramuscularly once or twice, 56 days apart. General study findings and limits: Possible underestimation of total T cell responses by the TCR breadth and depth analyses was noted.

With 2 bases removed from V and 4 bases from J, the gap between germline ends came to 14 bases. The CDR3 covers 15 residues. The germline V gene encodes CDR1 MGHRA and CDR2 YSYEKL. TCRdb keeps only in-frame clones here, not all; method: immunoSEQ multiplex PCR. The sample records around 450,000 clones, roughly nine tenths being singletons. The source of this sequence is a person aged 18-65 years who received the Ad26.COV2.S COVID-19 vaccine or a placebo. Sample: peripheral blood, taken in a trial of Ad26.COV2.S vaccine versus placebo. The genes are TRBV4-1 and TRBJ1-2, with D uncertain. CDR3 DNA: TGCGCCAGCAGCCAATCCGCTTCGGGTTTCTATGGCTACACCTTC. It yields the protein CASSQSASGFYGYTF.